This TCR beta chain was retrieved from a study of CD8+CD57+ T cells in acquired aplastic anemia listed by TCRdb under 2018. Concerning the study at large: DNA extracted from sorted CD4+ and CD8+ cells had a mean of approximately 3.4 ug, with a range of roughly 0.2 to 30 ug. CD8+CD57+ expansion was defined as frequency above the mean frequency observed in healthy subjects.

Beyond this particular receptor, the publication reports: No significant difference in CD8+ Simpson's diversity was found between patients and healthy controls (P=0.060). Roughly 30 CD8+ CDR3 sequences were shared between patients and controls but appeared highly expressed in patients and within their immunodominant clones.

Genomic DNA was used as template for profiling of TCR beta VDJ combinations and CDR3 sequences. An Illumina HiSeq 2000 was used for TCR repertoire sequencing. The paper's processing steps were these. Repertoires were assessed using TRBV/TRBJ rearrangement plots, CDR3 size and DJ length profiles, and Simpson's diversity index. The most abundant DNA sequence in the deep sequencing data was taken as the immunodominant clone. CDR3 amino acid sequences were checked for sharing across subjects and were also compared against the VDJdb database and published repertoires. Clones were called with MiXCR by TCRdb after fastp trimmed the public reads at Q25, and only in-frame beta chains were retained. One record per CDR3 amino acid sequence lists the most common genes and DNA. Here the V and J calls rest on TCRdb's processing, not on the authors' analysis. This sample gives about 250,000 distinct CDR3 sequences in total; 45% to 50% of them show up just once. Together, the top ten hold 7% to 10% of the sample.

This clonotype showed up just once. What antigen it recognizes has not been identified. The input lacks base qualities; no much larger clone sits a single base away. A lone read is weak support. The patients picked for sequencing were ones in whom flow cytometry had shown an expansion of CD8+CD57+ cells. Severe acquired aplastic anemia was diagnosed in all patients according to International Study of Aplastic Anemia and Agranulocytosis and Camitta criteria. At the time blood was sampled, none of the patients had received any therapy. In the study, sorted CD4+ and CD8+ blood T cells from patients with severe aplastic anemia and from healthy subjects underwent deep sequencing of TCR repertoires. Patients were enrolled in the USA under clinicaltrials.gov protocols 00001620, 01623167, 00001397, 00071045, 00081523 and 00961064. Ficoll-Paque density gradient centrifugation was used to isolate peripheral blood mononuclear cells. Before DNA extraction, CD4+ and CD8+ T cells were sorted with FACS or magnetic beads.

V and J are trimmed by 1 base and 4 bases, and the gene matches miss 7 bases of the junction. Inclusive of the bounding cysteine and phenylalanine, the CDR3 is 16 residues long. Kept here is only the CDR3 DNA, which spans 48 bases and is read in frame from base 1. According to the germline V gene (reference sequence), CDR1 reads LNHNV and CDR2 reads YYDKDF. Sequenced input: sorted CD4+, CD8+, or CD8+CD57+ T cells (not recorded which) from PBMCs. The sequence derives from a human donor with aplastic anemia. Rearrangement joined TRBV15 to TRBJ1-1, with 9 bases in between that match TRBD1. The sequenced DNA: TGTGCCACCAGCAGAGGGACAGGGGCTCTGGGCACTGAAGCTTTCTTT. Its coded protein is CATSRGTGALGTEAFF.